The 13 T cell receptor beta chains below were found in one sample sequenced in a study of cytotoxic CD8 clonotypes in ibrutinib-treated CLL. The repertoire was sequenced with immunoSEQ multiplex PCR; TCRdb's copy has only in-frame clones and lacks some. The sample has fewer than 45,000 clones, roughly 49% seen once; the top ten hold approximately 17%. Sequenced here: PBMCs, sampled before ibrutinib treatment. Source of these receptors: a human donor with chronic lymphocytic leukemia.

This clone was observed a few times. The gene calls are TRBV11-1 and TRBJ1-2; D is uncertain. The CDR3 consists of 13 residues. Trimming removed 3 bases at V and 2 bases at J, with 7 bases between. CDR1 and CDR2 (germline): SGHAT, FQDESV (reference sequence). The CDR3 spells CASSFRRNYGYTF. CDR3 DNA sequence: TGTGCCAGCAGCTTCAGGAGAAACTATGGCTACACCTTC.

This clone showed up just a few times. This rearrangement joins TRBV27 to TRBJ2-5; a possible D gene is TRBD1 (6 bases). CDR3 length: 15 residues. In germline, CDR1 is MNHEY, CDR2 SMNVEV (reference sequence). V was pared by 5 bases and J by 0 bases, with 13 bases between. The CDR3 region has the DNA TGTGCCAGCAGTCCCCAGGGGAAATACCAAGAGACCCAGTACTTC. Translating it yields CASSPQGKYQETQYF.

The rearrangement uses TRBV11-3 and TRBJ1-3; perhaps TRBD1 as D (6 bases). V lost 5 bases, J lost 4 bases, and 15 bases lay in between. The CDR3 length is 15 residues. Germline V gene sequence: CDR1 SGHNT, CDR2 YENEEA. The CDR3 loop is CASSEGQTKGNTIYF. In DNA form, the CDR3 reads TGTGCCAGCAGCGAAGGACAGACAAAGGGAAACACCATATATTTT. Full variable domain (rest looked up from reference TRBV11-3 and TRBJ1-3): EAGVVQSPRYKIIEKKQPVAFWCNPISGHNTLYWYLQNLGQGPELLIRYENEEAVDDSQLPKDRFSAERLKGVDSTLKIQPAELGDSAVYLCASSEGQTKGNTIYFGEGSWLTVV.

This clone has just a few counts. V and J are TRBV28 and TRBJ1-5; 7 bases map to TRBD1. Germline CDR1 reads MDHEN; CDR2 reads SYDVKM. The length of the CDR3 is 14 residues. V shed 4 bases, J shed 6 bases, and the junction held 6 bases outside the gene matches. The CDR3 sequence is CASSWRRGGQPQHF. The DNA of the CDR3 is TGTGCCAGCAGTTGGCGCAGGGGGGGTCAGCCCCAGCATTTT.

This clone was seen once. V and J are TRBV5-6 and TRBJ1-2; D is possibly TRBD1 (5 bases). In germline, CDR1 is SGHDT, CDR2 YYEEEE. V was pared by 2 bases and J by 8 bases, with 13 bases between. The CDR3 is 13 amino acids. The CDR3 here is CASSLVAGTGYTF. The CDR3 region has the DNA TGTGCCAGCAGCTTAGTCGCAGGGACGGGCTACACCTTC. The whole variable domain, remainder taken from reference TRBV5-6 and TRBJ1-2, is DAGVTQSPTHLIKTRGQQVTLRCSPKSGHDTVSWYQQALGQGPQFIFQYYEEEERQRGNFPDRFSGHQFPNYSSELNVNALLLGDSALYLCASSLVAGTGYTFGSGTRLTVV.

The rearrangement links TRBV7-2 to TRBJ1-4; D unresolved. The CDR3 length is 14 residues. Per the germline V gene, CDR1 is SGHTA and CDR2 is FQGNSA. V lost 6 bases to trimming and J lost 0 bases, with 8 bases between them. The CDR3 is CASSPHTTNEKLFF. The CDR3 DNA follows: TGTGCCAGCAGTCCACATACAACTAATGAAAAACTGTTTTTT.

The chain carries TRBV18 and TRBJ1-2; D unresolved. Germline CDR1 and CDR2: KGHSH and LQKENI. V lost 6 bases and J lost 4, with 15 bases in between. The CDR3 is 14 residues long. The DNA of the CDR3 is TGTGCCAGCTCGCCCCGCGGAGTGCTCTATGGCTACACCTTC. Its translation is CASSPRGVLYGYTF.

V is TRBV6-1 and J is TRBJ1-2; maybe TRBD1 (6 bases). Trimming stripped 9 bases from V and 0 bases from J, with 11 bases between. The germline V gene has CDR1 MNHNS and CDR2 SASEGT. The CDR3 extends over 13 amino acids. The CDR3 is CARQGQANYGYTF. The DNA for the CDR3 is TGTGCCAGACAGGGACAAGCTAACTATGGCTACACCTTC.

This clone was seen only a few times. The rearrangement uses TRBV7-9 and TRBJ2-7, with D possibly matching TRBD2 (7 bases). This CDR3 spans 12 amino acids. The V and J ends lost 8 bases and 7 bases respectively, with 15 bases between them. Germline V gene sequence: CDR1 SEHNR, CDR2 FQNEAQ (reference sequence). CDR3 coding DNA: TGTGCCAGCTCAATAGGGGGAGGGGAGCAGTACTTC. Its protein is CASSIGGGEQYF.

CDR3 in amino acids: CASSLMGNEQFF. In DNA, the CDR3 is TGTGCCAGCAGCTTAATGGGGAATGAGCAGTTCTTC. The rearrangement links TRBV7-3 to TRBJ2-1; no clear D gene. Germline V gene data show CDR1 as SGHTA and CDR2 as FQGTGA. The CDR3 is made up of 12 amino acids. Trimming removed 1 base from V and 7 bases from J, with 5 bases in between.

The rearrangement links TRBV7-3 to TRBJ1-2; 10 positions match TRBD1. Germline V gene data show CDR1 as SGHTA and CDR2 as FQGTGA. The trim removed 2 bases at V and 6 bases at J, leaving 3 bases unmatched. The CDR3 length is 14 residues. CDR3 in amino acids: CASSLSGTGDGYTF. CDR3 nucleotide sequence: TGTGCCAGCAGCTTATCCGGGACAGGGGATGGCTACACCTTC. Together with reference TRBV7-3 and TRBJ1-2, the CDR3 gives the full variable domain: GAGVSQTPSNKVTEKGKYVELRCDPISGHTALYWYRQSLGQGPEFLIYFQGTGAADDSGLPNDRFFAVRPEGSVSTLKIQRTERGDSAVYLCASSLSGTGDGYTFGSGTRLTVV.

This clone was seen a few times. The J gene is TRBJ2-7, the V gene TRBV5-8; D unclear. From germline, CDR1 is SGHTS and CDR2 YDEGEE. V lost 2 bases to trimming and J lost 0 bases, with 12 bases between them. CDR3 length equals 15 residues. CDR3 sequence reads: CASSFRTPTSYEQYF. CDR3 sequence (DNA): TGTGCCAGCAGCTTCAGGACCCCAACCTCCTACGAGCAGTACTTC.

This sequence joins TRBV7-6 and TRBJ2-7, with TRBD1 matching 7 bases. CDR3 size: 14 residues. CDR1 SGHVS and CDR2 FNYEAQ come from the germline V gene. The V and J ends lost 5 bases and 1 base, in that order; junction bases with no gene match: 5. The CDR3 region is CASSARGSSYEQYF. For the CDR3, the DNA is TGTGCCAGCAGCGCCAGGGGGAGTTCCTACGAGCAGTACTTC.